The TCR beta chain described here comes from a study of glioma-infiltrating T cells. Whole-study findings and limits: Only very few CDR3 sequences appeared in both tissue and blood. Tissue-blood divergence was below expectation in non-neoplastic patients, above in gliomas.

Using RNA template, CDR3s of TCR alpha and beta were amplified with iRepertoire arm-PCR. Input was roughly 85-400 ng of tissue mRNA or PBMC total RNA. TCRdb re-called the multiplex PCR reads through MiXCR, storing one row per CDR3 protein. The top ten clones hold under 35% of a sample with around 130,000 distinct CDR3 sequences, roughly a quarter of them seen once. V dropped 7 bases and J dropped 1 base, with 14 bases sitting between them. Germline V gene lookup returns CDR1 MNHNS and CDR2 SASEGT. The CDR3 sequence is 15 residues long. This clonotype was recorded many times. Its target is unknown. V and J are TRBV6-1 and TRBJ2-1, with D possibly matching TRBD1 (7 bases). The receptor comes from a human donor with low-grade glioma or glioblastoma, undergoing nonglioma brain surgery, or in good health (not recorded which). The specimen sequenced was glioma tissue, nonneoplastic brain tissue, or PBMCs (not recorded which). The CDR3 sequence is CASNRAGGSYNEQFF. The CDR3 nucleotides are TGTGCCAGCAATAGGGCAGGGGGGTCCTACAATGAGCAGTTCTTC.